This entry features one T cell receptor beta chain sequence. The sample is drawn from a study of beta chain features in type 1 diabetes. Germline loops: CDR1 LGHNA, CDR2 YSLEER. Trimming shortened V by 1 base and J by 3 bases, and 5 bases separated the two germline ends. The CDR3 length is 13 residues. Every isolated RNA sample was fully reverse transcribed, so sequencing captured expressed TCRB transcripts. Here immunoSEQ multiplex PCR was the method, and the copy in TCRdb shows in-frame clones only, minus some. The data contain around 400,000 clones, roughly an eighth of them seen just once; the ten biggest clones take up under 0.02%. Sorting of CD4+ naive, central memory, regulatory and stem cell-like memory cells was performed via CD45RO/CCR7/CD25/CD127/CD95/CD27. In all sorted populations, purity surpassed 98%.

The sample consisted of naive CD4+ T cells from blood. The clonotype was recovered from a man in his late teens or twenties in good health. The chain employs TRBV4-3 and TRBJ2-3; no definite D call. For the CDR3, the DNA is TGCGCCAGCAGCCAAGGGGCGACAGATACGCAGTATTTT. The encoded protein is CASSQGATDTQYF.